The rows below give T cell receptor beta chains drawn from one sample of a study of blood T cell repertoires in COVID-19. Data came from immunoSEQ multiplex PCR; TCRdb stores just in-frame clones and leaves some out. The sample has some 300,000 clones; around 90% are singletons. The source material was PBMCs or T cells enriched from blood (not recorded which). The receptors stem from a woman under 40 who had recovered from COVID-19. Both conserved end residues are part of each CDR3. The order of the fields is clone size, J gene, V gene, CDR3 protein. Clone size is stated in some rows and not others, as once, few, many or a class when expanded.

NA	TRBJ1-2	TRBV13	CASSPPGAGAHGYTF
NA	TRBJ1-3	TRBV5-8	CASSLTLGGSGNTIYF
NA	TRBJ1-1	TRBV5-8	CASRRPRPEAFF
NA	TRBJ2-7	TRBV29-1	CSVGQGPVVNEQYF
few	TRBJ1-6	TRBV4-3	CASSQTLNSPLHF
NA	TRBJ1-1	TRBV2	CASSEAFRGDTEAFF
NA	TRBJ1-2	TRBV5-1	CASSLDRGPGDGYTF
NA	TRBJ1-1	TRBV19	CASSNRTGRGTEAFF
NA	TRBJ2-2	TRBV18	CASSPAGLAGSGELFF
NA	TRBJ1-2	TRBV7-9	CATQGQGQNYGYTF
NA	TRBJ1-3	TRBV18	CASSSGGFSGNTIYF
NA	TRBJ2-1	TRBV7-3	CASSLTLPGSSYNEQFF
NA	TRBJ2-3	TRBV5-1	CASSLLPASGSDTQYF
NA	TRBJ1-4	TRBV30	CAWSGFRVEKLFF
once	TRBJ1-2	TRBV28	CASSLSNTGLPYGYTF
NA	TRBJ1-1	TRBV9	CASSRGGTGPAEAFF